The 26 T cell receptor beta chains given below trace back to one sample, sequenced in a study of T cell responses to AZD1222 COVID-19 vaccine. Clones were read by immunoSEQ multiplex PCR, and TCRdb kept only the in-frame ones, dropping some. Among tens of thousands of clones listed, approximately 85% were seen once. Source: peripheral blood, taken 28 days after the second AZD1222 dose. The receptors originated from an adult who received the AZD1222 COVID-19 vaccine.

The chain employs TRBV7-2 and TRBJ1-6; 10 nucleotides line up with TRBD1. The CDR3 is 14 residues long. Germline loops: CDR1 SGHTA, CDR2 FQGNSA. Trimming took 2 bases from V and 11 from J; bases not matched to a gene: 3. The CDR3 reads CASSLRGQGTPLHF. For the CDR3, the DNA is TGTGCCAGCAGCTTACGGGGACAGGGGACACCCCTCCACTTT. Variable domain in full (rest from reference TRBV7-2 and TRBJ1-6): GAGVSQSPSNKVTEKGKDVELRCDPISGHTALYWYRQSLGQGLEFLIYFQGNSAPDKSGLPSDRFSAERTGGSVSTLTIQRTQQEDSAVYLCASSLRGQGTPLHFGNGTRLTVT.

The chain couples TRBV27 to TRBJ1-3; 9 bases match TRBD1. The CDR3 length is 15 residues. The J segment lost 4 bases and the V segment lost 4 bases, leaving 5 bases of the junction unmatched. Germline lookup yields CDR1 MNHEY and CDR2 SMNVEV (reference sequence). CDR3: CASSYRGLAGNTIYF. The CDR3 nucleotides read TGTGCCAGCAGTTACAGGGGGCTCGCCGGAAACACCATATATTTT.

The J gene is TRBJ1-3, the V gene TRBV6-5; the D is unclear. The germline CDR1 and CDR2 sequences are MNHEY and SVGAGI. Trimming removed 6 bases at V and 1 base at J, with 13 bases between. The CDR3 runs 15 residues. The CDR3 sequence: CASRISQKSGNTIYF. Here the CDR3 DNA reads TGTGCCAGCAGAATTTCGCAGAAATCTGGAAACACCATATATTTT.

Only one count was recorded for this clone. V is TRBV6-5 and J is TRBJ1-2; D is uncertain. This CDR3 has 16 amino acids. Germline V lookup: CDR1 MNHEY, CDR2 SVGAGI. The V end was cut by 3 bases, the J end by 5 bases, with 19 bases between. CDR3 DNA sequence: TGTGCCAGCAGTTATAATGTCCGGGCAGCTTATTATGGCTACACCTTC. Its translation is CASSYNVRAAYYGYTF.

The V and J genes are TRBV28 and TRBJ2-3; D perhaps matches TRBD2 (5 bases). CDR3 length: 15 residues. V gave up 10 bases and J gave up 11 bases, with 28 bases separating them. CDR1 is MDHEN, CDR2 SYDVKM, per germline. The CDR3 loop reads CATAPLGTMRVMQYF. The CDR3 region has the DNA TGTGCCACGGCCCCACTCGGTACTATGCGGGTGATGCAGTATTTT.

CDR3 nucleotides: TGTGCCAGCAGCTGGACAGTGACGAATCAGCCCCAGCATTTT. This codes for CASSWTVTNQPQHF. V gene TRBV6-2 or TRBV6-3 combines with J gene TRBJ1-5; D is perhaps TRBD1 (6 bases). The germline V gene has CDR1 MNHEY and CDR2 SVGEGT. This CDR3 region has 14 residues. The V gene lost 6 bases and the J gene lost 4 bases, with 13 bases spanning the gap.

The chain recombines TRBV30 with TRBJ1-2; D is unresolved. Germline assignment: CDR1 GTSNPN and CDR2 SVGIG (reference sequence). V gave up 3 bases and J gave up 3 bases, with 8 bases separating them. The CDR3 covers 12 residues. This CDR3 is CAWSRGHYGYTF. As DNA, the CDR3 is TGTGCCTGGAGCCGAGGGCACTATGGCTACACCTTC.

The rearrangement joins TRBV5-6 to TRBJ2-3; no firm D call. Trimming stripped 1 base from V and 0 bases from J, with 9 bases between. The germline V gene has CDR1 SGHDT and CDR2 YYEEEE. This CDR3 contains 15 residues. The CDR3 protein is CASSLIRKSTDTQYF. CDR3 coding DNA: TGTGCCAGCAGCTTGATACGGAAAAGCACAGATACGCAGTATTTT.

V is TRBV30 and J is TRBJ2-5; TRBD1 matches at 9 bases. V lost 3 bases to trimming and J lost 4 bases; unmatched junction nucleotides: 6. The CDR3 loop spans 14 amino acids. Looked up from germline, CDR1 is GTSNPN and CDR2 is SVGIG (reference sequence). CDR3: CAWSVQGARETQYF. CDR3 DNA: TGTGCCTGGAGCGTACAGGGGGCGCGAGAGACCCAGTACTTC.

The chain is built from TRBV20-1 and TRBJ1-1; tentatively, D is TRBD1 (6 bases). CDR3 length equals 11 residues. Germline assignment: CDR1 DFQATT and CDR2 SNEGSKA (reference sequence). V was shortened by 5 bases and J by 5 bases, with 9 bases between the two germline ends. The chain's CDR3 is CSAPTGTEAFF. In DNA, the CDR3 is TGCAGTGCTCCCACAGGGACTGAAGCTTTCTTT.

This clone was seen only once. The chain couples TRBV7-2 to TRBJ1-5, with D hard to call. V was cut by 2 bases and J by 0 bases, with 8 bases left in between. The CDR3 runs 15 residues. CDR1 and CDR2 (germline): SGHTA, FQGNSA. The CDR3 loop is CASSLSLYSNQPQHF. The CDR3 DNA follows: TGTGCCAGCAGCTTATCCCTGTATAGCAATCAGCCCCAGCATTTT.

The CDR3 sequence is CAIGTSGTGELFF. In nucleotides, the CDR3 is TGTGCCATCGGGACTAGCGGAACCGGGGAGCTGTTTTTT. The chain combines TRBV6-5 with TRBJ2-2, with 11 bases aligning to TRBD2. Trimming took 10 bases from V and 5 from J; bases not matched to a gene: 3. Germline assignment: CDR1 MNHEY and CDR2 SVGAGI. CDR3 size: 13 residues.

This chain connects TRBV7-9 to TRBJ1-6; D not resolved. V lost 5 bases and J lost 0, with 11 bases in between. CDR3 size: 16 residues. Looked up from germline, CDR1 is SEHNR and CDR2 is FQNEAQ (reference sequence). The CDR3 loop is CASSPTWSSYNSPLHF. In DNA, the CDR3 is TGTGCCAGCAGCCCAACATGGAGCTCCTATAATTCACCCCTCCACTTT.

V gene TRBV19 combines with J gene TRBJ2-5, with 8 bases identical to TRBD2. The CDR3 is made up of 18 amino acids. Germline CDR1 and CDR2: LNHDA and SQIVND (reference sequence). J lost 1 base, V lost 0 bases, and 10 bases had no gene match. The DNA for the CDR3 is TGTGCCAGTAGTATAGATCTCCCCGGGCTAGCGGGCCAAGAGACCCAGTACTTC. It yields the protein CASSIDLPGLAGQETQYF.

The rearrangement uses TRBV28 and TRBJ1-5, with a possible D match to TRBD1 (6 bases). Trimming removed 7 bases at V and 5 bases at J, with 24 bases between. The CDR3 runs to 17 residues. The germline gives CDR1 MDHEN, CDR2 SYDVKM. The CDR3 spells CASNFRIGQKTYQPQHF. For the CDR3, the DNA is TGTGCCAGCAATTTCAGAATCGGACAGAAAACATATCAGCCCCAGCATTTT.

This chain joins TRBV5-4 and TRBJ1-4; 11 bases match TRBD1. Trimming took 1 base from V and 5 from J; bases not matched to a gene: 4. The CDR3 is 16 amino acids. Germline lookup yields CDR1 SGHNT and CDR2 YYREEE (reference sequence). The CDR3 reads CASSLMGQGGNEKLFF. The CDR3 coding sequence is TGTGCCAGCAGCTTGATGGGACAGGGGGGCAATGAAAAACTGTTTTTT.

This clone was detected a few times. The CDR3 DNA is TGTGCCAGCAGCCAAGATGGGTATCTCCCCTACACCTTC. Its protein is CASSQDGYLPYTF. The chain couples TRBV3-1 (or the pseudogene TRBV3-2) to TRBJ1-2; no clear D. Trimming removed 0 bases at V and 10 bases at J, with 12 bases between. CDR3 length: 13 residues. The germline gives CDR1 LGHDT, CDR2 YNNKEL (reference sequence).

The sample holds one count of this clone. V and J are TRBV28 and TRBJ2-7; 13 bases line up with TRBD2. CDR1 is MDHEN and CDR2 is SYDVKM in the germline V gene. The CDR3 is 17 amino acids. V dropped 1 base and J dropped 4; count of bases not matched to a gene: 7. Written as DNA, the CDR3 is TGTGCCAGCAGTTTATTTCGACTAGCGGGAGGTCCATACGAGCAGTACTTC. It codes for CASSLFRLAGGPYEQYF.

The rearrangement uses TRBV24-1 and TRBJ2-5; D unclear. The CDR3 length is 13 residues. The germline V gene encodes CDR1 KGHDR and CDR2 SFDVKD. Deletions cut 4 bases from V and 4 bases from J, with 9 bases between. The CDR3 spells CATSEPRRETQYF. CDR3 sequence (DNA): TGTGCCACCAGTGAACCTAGGCGAGAGACCCAGTACTTC.

The V call is TRBV25-1, the J call TRBJ1-1; unclear D gene. CDR3 length: 14 amino acids. Trimming took 0 bases from V and 1 from J, leaving 6 bases between them. Germline V gene lookup returns CDR1 MGHDK and CDR2 SYGVNS. CDR3 amino acids: CASSEYSGNTEAFF. CDR3 coding DNA: TGTGCCAGCAGTGAATATTCTGGGAACACTGAAGCTTTCTTT.

V and J are TRBV6-5 and TRBJ2-2, with 8 bases lining up with TRBD2. V dropped 7 bases and J dropped 0; count of bases not matched to a gene: 1. This CDR3 region has 14 residues. CDR1 and CDR2 from the germline V gene are MNHEY and SVGAGI. CDR3 protein: CASMTSANTGELFF. CDR3 sequence (DNA): TGTGCCAGCATGACTAGCGCGAACACCGGGGAGCTGTTTTTT.

The chain recombines TRBV9 with TRBJ2-4; 8 nucleotides match TRBD2. From germline, CDR1 is SGDLS and CDR2 YYNGEE. With 4 bases clipped from V and 7 bases from J, the junction kept 10 bases outside the gene matches. The CDR3 runs 15 residues. The CDR3 here is CASSLGTSENNIQYF. The CDR3 DNA reads TGTGCCAGCAGCCTTGGGACTAGTGAAAATAACATTCAGTACTTC.

For the CDR3, the DNA is TGTGCCAGTAGTATCCAGGGTCAACAGCCCCAGCATTTT. The encoded protein is CASSIQGQQPQHF. The chain links TRBV19 to TRBJ1-5, with D possibly matching TRBD1 (5 bases). The CDR3 loop spans 13 amino acids. V lost 3 bases, J lost 7 bases, and 10 bases lay in between. Germline assignment: CDR1 LNHDA and CDR2 SQIVND (reference sequence).

This chain connects TRBV10-2 to TRBJ1-1; D ambiguous. V shed 6 bases and J shed 1 base, with 12 bases lying between them. The V gene's germline CDR1 is WSHSY and CDR2 SAAADI. This CDR3 contains 14 residues. Written as DNA, the CDR3 is TGCGCCAGCAGAGCCCTAAGCGGGAACACTGAAGCTTTCTTT. Its protein is CASRALSGNTEAFF.

The sample holds one count of this clone. The CDR3 nucleotides are TGTGCCTGGAGTAGTACAGGCTCTAGCTATGGCTACACCTTC. Its translation is CAWSSTGSSYGYTF. The chain links TRBV30 to TRBJ1-2, with D possibly TRBD1 on 5 matching bases. Germline CDR1 and CDR2: GTSNPN and SVGIG (reference sequence). CDR3 length: 14 amino acids. Trimming took 2 bases from V and 4 from J, leaving 14 bases between them.

The rearrangement joins TRBV25-1 to TRBJ1-2; D gene uncertain. The CDR3 is made up of 11 amino acids. V lost 3 bases, J lost 8 bases, and 7 bases lay in between. Germline V gene lookup returns CDR1 MGHDK and CDR2 SYGVNS. The CDR3 region is CASSDLGGYTF. CDR3 bases: TGTGCCAGCAGTGACCTGGGGGGCTACACCTTC.